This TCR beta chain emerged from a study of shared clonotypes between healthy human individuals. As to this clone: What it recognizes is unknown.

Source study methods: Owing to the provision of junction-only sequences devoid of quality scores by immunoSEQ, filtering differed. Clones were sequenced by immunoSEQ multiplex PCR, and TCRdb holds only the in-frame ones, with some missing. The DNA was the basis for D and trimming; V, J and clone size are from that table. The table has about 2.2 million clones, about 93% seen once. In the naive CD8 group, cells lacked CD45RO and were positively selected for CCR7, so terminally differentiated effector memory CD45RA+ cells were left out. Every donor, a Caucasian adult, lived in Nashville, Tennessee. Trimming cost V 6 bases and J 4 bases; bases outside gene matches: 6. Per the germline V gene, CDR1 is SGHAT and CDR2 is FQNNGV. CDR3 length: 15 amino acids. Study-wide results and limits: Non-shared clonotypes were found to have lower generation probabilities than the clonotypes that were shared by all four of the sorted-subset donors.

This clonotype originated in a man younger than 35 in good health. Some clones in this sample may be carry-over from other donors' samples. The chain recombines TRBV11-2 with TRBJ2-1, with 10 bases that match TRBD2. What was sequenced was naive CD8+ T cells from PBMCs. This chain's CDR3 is CASSPAGGTYNEQFF. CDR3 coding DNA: TGTGCCAGCAGTCCAGCGGGAGGGACGTACAATGAGCAGTTCTTC.